These T cell receptor beta chains were read from a single sample in a study of cytomegalovirus exposure and HLA in healthy donors. Produced via immunoSEQ multiplex PCR; TCRdb's table is partial and in-frame only. The sample shows 110,000 to 150,000 clones, approximately 80% of them seen only once. Sequencing input: PBMCs. The source of these receptors is a male donor in good health and CMV-seronegative. Each CDR3 is given with its conserved first and last residue.

V gene: TRBV7-2
CDR3 protein: CASSSSGGADTQYF

V gene: TRBV7-7
CDR3 protein: CASSLGSGTDTQYF

V gene: TRBV6-1
CDR3 protein: CASSTWTDYYEQYF

V gene: TRBV18
CDR3 protein: CASSPSGQGGGYTF

V gene: TRBV5-1
CDR3 protein: CASSLVRGSYEQYF

V gene: TRBV20-1
CDR3 protein: CSASPKLAQYF

V gene: TRBV6-1
CDR3 protein: CASSESYSNQPQHF

V gene: TRBV5-8
CDR3 protein: CASSLRESYEQYF

V gene: TRBV9
CDR3 protein: CASSAGLAAYTDTQYF

V gene: TRBV5-6
CDR3 protein: CASSPSGRAYEQYF

V gene: TRBV21-1
CDR3 protein: CASSTTTGYYSGANVLTF

V gene: TRBV6-5
CDR3 protein: CASSSLTGGSYGYTF

V gene: TRBV7-9
CDR3 protein: CASSHPHPDGYTF

V gene: TRBV7-9
CDR3 protein: CASSPLFRAGGTTYEQYF

V gene: TRBV9
CDR3 protein: CASSHTPGLAGAEQYF

V gene: TRBV5-6
CDR3 protein: CASSLAERGSYSEQFF

V gene: TRBV5-4
CDR3 protein: CASSSSGGRNTEAFF

V gene: TRBV7-9
CDR3 protein: CASSLTGATPEPQHF

V gene: TRBV2
CDR3 protein: CASSVQGAVVEQFF

V gene: TRBV7-2
CDR3 protein: CASSPRTGAHYGYTF

V gene: TRBV5-6
CDR3 protein: CASTAQGGSYEQYF

V gene: TRBV5-1
CDR3 protein: CASSGQTGKNTEAFF

V gene: TRBV14
CDR3 protein: CASSPPGTGGWETQYF

V gene: TRBV18
CDR3 protein: CASSLWDRQINQPQHF

V gene: TRBV10-1
CDR3 protein: CASSESFGLGKDRMKSF

V gene: TRBV21-1
CDR3 protein: CASRDRGRNTGELFF

V gene: TRBV7-9
CDR3 protein: CASSLDVAGGAFEKLFF

V gene: TRBV7-8
CDR3 protein: CASSLDSPEAFF

V gene: TRBV19
CDR3 protein: CASSGSRTGYTDTQYF